The 14 T cell receptor beta chains listed next were all sequenced from one sample in a study of CD8 T cells in Susac syndrome. Random hexamers were used to reverse transcribe an amount of roughly 0.5 to 1 ug RNA. TCRdb called the immunoSEQ multiplex PCR reads again in MiXCR, with one record for every CDR3 protein. Of 150,000 to 200,000 distinct CDR3 sequences in the sample, around 95% were seen once. Material: CD4+ T cells from PBMCs. Source of these receptors: a human donor in good health.

The chain has TRBV7-2 and TRBJ2-6; D uncertain. The V gene lost 1 base and the J gene lost 0 bases, with 10 bases spanning the gap. From germline, CDR1 is SGHTA and CDR2 FQGNSA. This CDR3 comprises 17 residues. The CDR3 is CASSLVAPRSGANVLTF. The CDR3 DNA reads TGTGCCAGCAGCTTAGTAGCCCCGCGCTCTGGGGCCAACGTCCTGACTTTC.

The chain combines TRBV2 with TRBJ2-5; TRBD2 agrees at 10 bases. Germline V lookup: CDR1 SNHLY, CDR2 FYNNEI. J gave up 4 bases and V 5 bases, and 4 bases lay outside the gene matches. This CDR3 region has 14 residues. CDR3 DNA: TGTGCCAGCAGTCTAGCGGGGGAGGCAGAGACCCAGTACTTC. Translated, it gives CASSLAGEAETQYF.

V usage is TRBV9 and J usage is TRBJ1-3; 8 nucleotides align to TRBD1. Germline-derived CDR1 and CDR2 are SGDLS and YYNGEE. The CDR3 extends over 15 amino acids. Trimming took 0 bases from V and 8 from J; bases not matched to a gene: 7. CDR3 region: CASSVDVQGGHTIYF. CDR3 nucleotides: TGTGCCAGCAGCGTAGATGTACAGGGGGGTCACACCATATATTTT.

The V gene is TRBV3-1, the J gene TRBJ2-7; 7 nucleotides line up with TRBD2. Germline V lookup: CDR1 LGHDT, CDR2 YNNKEL (reference sequence). Losses at the gene ends were 4 bases for V and 7 bases for J; bases not matched to a gene: 10. The CDR3 has 14 amino acids. The CDR3 protein is CASSPELANPEQYF. The CDR3 DNA is TGTGCCAGCAGCCCAGAACTAGCGAACCCAGAGCAGTACTTC.

In its sample, this clonotype was seen once. The chain combines TRBV10-3 with TRBJ1-1; D is ambiguous. Germline V lookup: CDR1 ENHRY, CDR2 SYGVKD. V lost 10 bases and J 6 bases, leaving 12 bases between the germline ends. This CDR3 comprises 11 residues. CDR3 region: CATQTGSEAFF. CDR3 in DNA: TGTGCCACCCAAACGGGGTCTGAAGCTTTCTTT.

V is TRBV29-1 and J is TRBJ2-1; 8 positions agree with TRBD1. Unmatched junction bases numbered 2, after V lost 1 base and J lost 12 bases. The V gene's germline CDR1 is SQVTM and CDR2 ANQGSEA. This CDR3 region has 11 residues. The DNA for the CDR3 is TGCAGCGTTGAAGTCGGGACAGGGCAGTTCTTC. Its protein product is CSVEVGTGQFF.

This clonotype was seen just once. This chain connects TRBV12-3 or TRBV12-4 to TRBJ1-1, with D unresolved. V lost 5 bases and J lost 1, with 5 bases in between. The CDR3 covers 12 residues. CDR3 sequence: CASSKQNTEAFF. CDR3 sequence (DNA): TGTGCCAGCAGTAAGCAGAACACTGAAGCTTTCTTT.

The chain employs TRBV7-3 and TRBJ2-2; D uncertain. This CDR3 contains 14 residues. Germline values: CDR1 SGHTA, CDR2 FQGTGA. Trimming removed 1 base at V and 3 bases at J, with 6 bases between. The CDR3 sequence: CASSLRSDTGELFF. Written as DNA, the CDR3 is TGTGCCAGCAGCTTAAGGTCGGACACCGGGGAGCTGTTTTTT. Full variable domain (missing parts from reference TRBV7-3 and TRBJ2-2): GAGVSQTPSNKVTEKGKYVELRCDPISGHTALYWYRQSLGQGPEFLIYFQGTGAADDSGLPNDRFFAVRPEGSVSTLKIQRTERGDSAVYLCASSLRSDTGELFFGEGSRLTVL.

The table lists this clonotype with a count of one. V and J are TRBV5-1 and TRBJ2-7; TRBD1 might be the D (6 bases). V gave up 4 bases and J gave up 2 bases, with 13 bases separating them. The germline V gene encodes CDR1 SGHRS and CDR2 YFSETQ. The CDR3 runs 14 residues. This CDR3 reads CASSLRAGAYEQYF. The CDR3 bases are TGCGCCAGCAGCCTCCGCGCAGGGGCCTACGAGCAGTACTTC. The complete variable domain, with remaining parts taken from reference TRBV5-1 and TRBJ2-7, reads KAGVTQTPRYLIKTRGQQVTLSCSPISGHRSVSWYQQTPGQGLQFLFEYFSETQRNKGNFPGRFSGRQFSNSRSEMNVSTLELGDSALYLCASSLRAGAYEQYFGPGTRLTVT.

The rearrangement links TRBV12-3 or TRBV12-4 to TRBJ1-2; 12 positions match TRBD1. Trimming at V came to 7 bases and at J to 4 bases, leaving 19 bases not matched to a gene. The CDR3 is 19 amino acids. This CDR3 reads CASTTFLPGQGARGYGYTF. CDR3 DNA sequence: TGTGCCAGCACCACGTTCCTACCGGGACAGGGGGCGCGGGGCTATGGCTACACCTTC.

V gene TRBV5-1 combines with J gene TRBJ2-5, with 11 bases aligning to TRBD2. The germline CDR1 and CDR2 sequences are SGHRS and YFSETQ. The CDR3 contains 16 residues. Trimming removed 4 bases from V and 0 bases from J; junction bases left unmatched: 5. For the CDR3, the DNA is TGCGCCAGCAGCCCGGGACTAGCGGCCAACCAAGAGACCCAGTACTTC. As protein: CASSPGLAANQETQYF.

The chain has TRBV5-8 and TRBJ1-5, with D unresolved. V gave up 0 bases and J gave up 9 bases, with 10 bases separating them. CDR1 and CDR2 (germline): SGHTS, YDEGEE. This CDR3 region has 13 residues. The CDR3 DNA follows: TGTGCCAGCAGCTTGGAAAGAGGTGCGCCCCAGCATTTT. As protein: CASSLERGAPQHF.

The chain carries TRBV11-2 and TRBJ1-1, with D possibly being TRBD1 (6 bases). CDR3 size: 14 residues. The V gene lost 5 bases and the J gene lost 1 base, with 11 bases spanning the gap. CDR1 is SGHAT and CDR2 is FQNNGV in the germline V gene. The CDR3 protein is CASSVQGWNTEAFF. The CDR3 nucleotides read TGTGCCAGCAGCGTGCAGGGGTGGAACACTGAAGCTTTCTTT.

The chain joins TRBV20-1 to TRBJ2-7, with 12 bases lining up with TRBD2. The V segment lost 3 bases and the J segment 5 bases; nucleotides outside the gene matches: 11. This CDR3 has 16 residues. The germline CDR1 and CDR2 sequences are DFQATT and SNEGSKA (reference sequence). CDR3 in DNA: TGCAGTGCTAGGGCTAGCGGGGGGGGCTCGATCAACGAGCAGTACTTC. Translation: CSARASGGGSINEQYF.